These 32 T cell receptor beta chains share one sample of origin, sequenced in a study of T cells in Graves' hyperthyroidism and ophthalmopathy. Amplification of TCR beta CDR3 regions was performed using RNA transcripts as template. The TCR CDR3 was amplified in a first-round RT-PCR using the HTBI primer set. TCRdb redid the calling of the multiplex PCR reads with MiXCR, one entry per CDR3 protein. The table records more than 500,000 distinct CDR3 sequences, less than 15% of them present only once. What was sequenced was blood. These receptors came from a woman in her thirties or forties with Graves' hyperthyroidism.

The V and J genes are TRBV20-1 and TRBJ2-7; 13 nucleotides align to TRBD2. Germline V CDR1 and CDR2: DFQATT, SNEGSKA (reference sequence). The CDR3 consists of 20 residues. The V gene end was trimmed by 3 bases and the J gene end by 0 bases; junction bases not matched to a gene: 17. The CDR3 is CSARGTSGRAGGVYSYEQYF. The CDR3 region has the DNA TGCAGTGCTAGGGGTACTAGCGGGAGGGCCGGAGGAGTTTACTCCTACGAGCAGTACTTC.

Only a few counts were recorded for this clonotype. The chain has TRBV30 and TRBJ2-1, with 8 bases aligning to TRBD2. The CDR3 is made up of 13 amino acids. Germline V gene data show CDR1 as GTSNPN and CDR2 as SVGIG (reference sequence). Losses at the gene ends were 3 bases for V and 2 bases for J; bases not matched to a gene: 0. In DNA, the CDR3 is TGTGCCTGGAGACTAGCGGCCTACAATGAGCAGTTCTTC. The encoded protein is CAWRLAAYNEQFF.

This clonotype was seen many times. This chain links TRBV30 with TRBJ1-2; D possibly corresponds to TRBD1 (5 bases). V was trimmed by 4 bases and J by 2 bases, leaving 14 bases between them. CDR3 length: 14 residues. Germline V gene sequence: CDR1 GTSNPN, CDR2 SVGIG (reference sequence). CDR3 DNA sequence: TGTGCCTGGAAAGGGCAAGGGACCAACTATGGCTACACCTTC. Amino acids: CAWKGQGTNYGYTF. Full variable domain (rest looked up from reference TRBV30 and TRBJ1-2): SQTIHQWPATLVQPVGSPLSLECTVEGTSNPNLYWYRQAAGRGLQLLFYSVGIGQISSEVPQNLSASRPQDRQFILSSKKLLLSDSGFYLCAWKGQGTNYGYTFGSGTRLTVV.

This clonotype was observed many times. The rearrangement uses TRBV12-3 or TRBV12-4 and TRBJ2-3; TRBD2 matches 14 bases. The trim removed 4 bases at V and 6 bases at J, leaving 6 bases unmatched. This CDR3 has 16 residues. The CDR3, as DNA: TGTGCCAGCAGTTCGCGACTAGCGGGAGGGCCTGATACGCAGTATTTT. Residues: CASSSRLAGGPDTQYF.

The chain carries TRBV19 and TRBJ2-6, with a weak D call TRBD2 (6 bases). This CDR3 comprises 16 residues. V dropped 1 base and J dropped 4 bases, with 11 bases sitting between them. From germline, CDR1 is LNHDA and CDR2 SQIVND (reference sequence). CDR3 in amino acids: CASSIGGGPGANVLTF. CDR3 nucleotides: TGTGCCAGTAGTATAGGAGGAGGGCCCGGGGCCAACGTCCTGACTTTC.

Only a few counts were recorded for this clonotype. V gene TRBV10-1 combines with J gene TRBJ2-3, with 10 bases that match TRBD2. J lost 7 bases, V lost 0 bases, and 4 bases had no gene match. Germline CDR1 and CDR2: WNHNN and SYGVQD (reference sequence). This CDR3 comprises 15 residues. CDR3 DNA sequence: TGCGCCAGCAGTGAGTCGACTAGCGGGCTGAATACGCAGTATTTT. This codes for CASSESTSGLNTQYF.

This clonotype was seen many times. This chain connects TRBV20-1 to TRBJ1-4; maybe TRBD1 (6 bases). Trimming took off 4 bases at V and 7 bases at J, with 13 bases between the two ends. The CDR3 has 13 amino acids. CDR1 and CDR2 from the germline V gene are DFQATT and SNEGSKA (reference sequence). CDR3 DNA sequence: TGCAGTGCTACCAGACAGGCGGGTGAAAAACTGTTTTTT. It codes for CSATRQAGEKLFF.

To note about this clonotype: A much larger clone differs by one base, so this may be a read error. The chain employs TRBV3-1 and TRBJ2-7, with D possibly TRBD2 on 5 matching bases. V lost 2 bases and J lost 2, with 22 bases in between. The length of the CDR3 is 18 residues. The germline gives CDR1 LGHDT, CDR2 YNNKEL (reference sequence). CDR3 loop: CASSQNQSGTGNPYEQYF. DNA of the CDR3: TGTGCCAGCAGCCAAAATCAATCCGGTACGGGAAACCCCTACGAGCAGTACTTC.

This clonotype was seen many times. The V gene is TRBV12-3 or TRBV12-4, the J gene TRBJ1-1; D unresolved. The CDR3 runs 15 residues. The germline V and J ends were trimmed by 5 bases and 5 bases, with 18 bases remaining between them. The CDR3 here is CASSTDGLKWTEAFF. The DNA for the CDR3 is TGTGCCAGCAGTACGGACGGATTGAAGTGGACTGAAGCTTTCTTT.

This clonotype was recorded at least ten times. The chain is built from TRBV20-1 and TRBJ1-1; D uncertain. The length of the CDR3 is 13 residues. Germline V gene lookup returns CDR1 DFQATT and CDR2 SNEGSKA (reference sequence). The germline V and J ends were trimmed by 2 bases and 1 base, with 8 bases remaining between them. DNA of the CDR3: TGCAGTGCTAGATTTCACTGGAACACTGAAGCTTTCTTT. Translation gives CSARFHWNTEAFF.

In the case of this clonotype: This sequence may be a read error, since a much larger clone differs from it by one base. J is TRBJ2-3 and V is TRBV10-3; TRBD2 agrees at 11 bases. Germline V gene lookup returns CDR1 ENHRY and CDR2 SYGVKD. The V gene end was trimmed by 3 bases and the J gene end by 4 bases; junction bases not matched to a gene: 0. This CDR3 is 14 amino acids long. The chain's CDR3 is CAISELAGADTQYF. The CDR3 DNA is TGTGCCATCAGTGAACTAGCGGGAGCAGATACGCAGTATTTT.

J is TRBJ1-1 and V is TRBV14; D not certain. The germline V and J ends were trimmed by 4 bases and 11 bases, with 20 bases remaining between them. The CDR3 is 14 residues long. Germline assignment: CDR1 SGHDN and CDR2 FVKESK. CDR3 DNA: TGTGCCAGCAGCCTCAAGAGGAGGGCGACCGGGGCTTTCTTT. It codes for CASSLKRRATGAFF.

Many counts were recorded for this clonotype. The chain is built from TRBV12-3 or TRBV12-4 and TRBJ2-1; no reliable D call. V was clipped by 7 bases and J by 6 bases, with 16 bases between them. This CDR3 contains 14 residues. The CDR3 DNA is TGTGCCAGCACCCTCCTAGAGTTCAGCAATGAGCAGTTCTTC. Translation gives CASTLLEFSNEQFF.

This clonotype has a count of ten or more. Here the CDR3 reads CASSVDGGYYNEQFF. CDR3 nucleotides: TGTGCCAGCAGCGTAGACGGGGGGTACTACAATGAGCAGTTCTTC. The chain has TRBV9 and TRBJ2-1, with 7 bases lining up with TRBD2. Germline loops: CDR1 SGDLS, CDR2 YYNGEE. Trimming at V came to 0 bases and at J to 3 bases, leaving 3 bases not matched to a gene. The CDR3 length is 15 residues.

This clonotype was observed at least ten times. V and J are TRBV11-2 and TRBJ1-1; no definite D call. This CDR3 region has 13 residues. Looked up from germline, CDR1 is SGHAT and CDR2 is FQNNGV. The V and J ends lost 6 bases and 5 bases respectively, with 13 bases between them. The CDR3 DNA is TGTGCCAGCAGAGTCTACAATCGGACTGAAGCTTTCTTT. It encodes CASRVYNRTEAFF.

Written as DNA, the CDR3 is TGTGCCAGCAGCGATAGCGGGAGGGACTACAATGAGCAGTTCTTC. It encodes CASSDSGRDYNEQFF. This chain uses TRBV5-4 with TRBJ2-1, with 11 nucleotides matching TRBD2. The CDR3 loop spans 15 amino acids. With 4 bases clipped from V and 3 bases from J, the junction kept 3 bases outside the gene matches. The germline gives CDR1 SGHNT, CDR2 YYREEE (reference sequence).

Ten or more counts support this clonotype. The V gene is TRBV28, the J gene TRBJ2-7; TRBD1 agrees at 7 bases. Unmatched junction bases numbered 7, after V lost 3 bases and J lost 2 bases. CDR3 length: 15 amino acids. Germline CDR1 is MDHEN and CDR2 is SYDVKM. The CDR3: CASSFRTGITYEQYF. The CDR3, as DNA: TGTGCCAGCAGTTTCAGGACAGGAATAACCTACGAGCAGTACTTC. The whole variable domain, remainder taken from reference TRBV28 and TRBJ2-7, is DVKVTQSSRYLVKRTGEKVFLECVQDMDHENMFWYRQDPGLGLRLIYFSYDVKMKEKGDIPEGYSVSREKKERFSLILESASTNQTSMYLCASSFRTGITYEQYFGPGTRLTVT.

This clonotype was counted only a few times. The chain couples TRBV19 to TRBJ2-7; 15 bases line up with TRBD2. The length of the CDR3 is 20 residues. CDR1 and CDR2 from the germline V gene are LNHDA and SQIVND (reference sequence). With V trimmed by 1 base and J by 3 bases, 13 bases remained unmatched. This CDR3 reads CASSIAARTSGRASVYEQYF. The CDR3 DNA reads as TGTGCCAGTAGTATAGCCGCCCGGACTAGCGGGAGGGCCTCAGTCTACGAGCAGTACTTC.

The chain joins TRBV20-1 to TRBJ2-3, with D perhaps matching TRBD1 (5 bases). This CDR3 spans 14 amino acids. Germline V gene data show CDR1 as DFQATT and CDR2 as SNEGSKA (reference sequence). Trimming took 2 bases from V and 4 from J, leaving 13 bases between them. The CDR3 region is CSARRQGRADTQYF. The CDR3 DNA is TGCAGTGCTAGACGCCAGGGTCGCGCAGATACGCAGTATTTT.

The sample holds many counts of this clonotype. The rearrangement joins TRBV3-1 to TRBJ1-2, with D maybe TRBD1 (5 bases). Germline V gene data show CDR1 as LGHDT and CDR2 as YNNKEL (reference sequence). The CDR3 extends over 15 amino acids. V was shortened by 2 bases and J by 8 bases, with 18 bases between the two germline ends. Written as DNA, the CDR3 is TGTGCCAGCAGCCAACTTTCACAAGGGACGGGCGGCTACACCTTC. Protein sequence: CASSQLSQGTGGYTF.

This sequence joins TRBV5-4 and TRBJ2-1; TRBD1 or TRBD2 may be the D gene (5 bases each). There are 16 residues in the CDR3. With 0 bases removed from V and 2 bases from J, the gap between germline ends came to 12 bases. The germline V gene has CDR1 SGHNT and CDR2 YYREEE (reference sequence). In DNA, the CDR3 is TGTGCCAGCAGCTTGGAAGGGGACCCAACCTACAATGAGCAGTTCTTC. This sequence encodes CASSLEGDPTYNEQFF.

This clonotype was seen many times. This chain connects TRBV2 to TRBJ1-1; tentative D call: TRBD1 (5 bases). Trimming stripped 6 bases from V and 7 bases from J, with 9 bases between. The CDR3 totals 11 residues. The germline V gene encodes CDR1 SNHLY and CDR2 FYNNEI. CDR3 nucleotide sequence: TGTGCCAGCAGAGCAGGGTTTGAAGCTTTCTTT. It is translated as CASRAGFEAFF.

In its sample, this clonotype was seen once. This sequence may be a read error, since a much larger clone differs from it by one base. J is TRBJ2-5 and V is TRBV20-1; 16 bases match TRBD2. CDR1 DFQATT and CDR2 SNEGSKA come from the germline V gene (reference sequence). The CDR3 length is 16 residues. Germline trimming cut 4 bases from V and 4 bases from J; bases unmatched to any gene: 6. The CDR3 spells CSATGTSGRDVETQYF. CDR3 DNA: TGCAGTGCTACCGGGACTAGCGGGAGGGATGTAGAGACCCAGTACTTC.

This clonotype was seen only a few times. The chain has TRBV10-3 and TRBJ1-2; 9 bases agree with TRBD1. CDR3 size: 13 residues. Germline values: CDR1 ENHRY, CDR2 SYGVKD. The V and J ends lost 2 bases and 6 bases, in that order; junction bases with no gene match: 1. CDR3 in DNA: TGTGCCATCAGTGAGACAGGGGGCGATGGCTACACCTTC. This gives the protein CAISETGGDGYTF.

In regard to this clonotype: One end of the junction varies from germline; a read error may be responsible. This chain uses TRBV18 with TRBJ2-2, with D perhaps matching TRBD2 (5 bases). The CDR3 sequence is 14 residues long. Germline CDR1 reads KGHSH; CDR2 reads LQKENI. The DNA of the CDR3 is TGTGCCAGCCACGCCGGGATTTCCGACGGGGAACTGTTTTTT. It translates to CASHAGISDGELFF. The full variable domain, its missing parts supplied by reference TRBV18 and TRBJ2-2, is NAGVMQNPRHLVRRRGQEARLRCSPMKGHSHVYWYRQLPEEGLKFMVYLQKENIIDESGMPKERFSAEFPKEGPSILRIQQVVRGDSAAYFCASHAGISDGELFFGEGSRLTVL.

This clonotype showed up many times. The chain combines TRBV28 with TRBJ1-1; 7 bases match TRBD1. The CDR3 spans 14 residues. V lost 6 bases and J lost 1; bases outside the gene matches: 5. Per the germline V gene, CDR1 is MDHEN and CDR2 is SYDVKM. As DNA, the CDR3 is TGTGCCAGCAGCACGGGACAGAGGAACACTGAAGCTTTCTTT. It yields the protein CASSTGQRNTEAFF.

In this sample, this clonotype turned up many times. V gene TRBV7-8 combines with J gene TRBJ2-3, with 11 bases identical to TRBD2. The CDR3 runs to 17 residues. Losses at the gene ends were 2 bases for V and 5 bases for J; bases not matched to a gene: 9. Per germline, CDR1 SGHVS and CDR2 FQNEAQ. CDR3 nucleotides: TGTGCCAGCAGCTTAAAGGCCCTAGCGGGAGGAGGAGATACGCAGTATTTT. Its protein product is CASSLKALAGGGDTQYF.

This clonotype was observed at least ten times. The V and J genes are TRBV28 and TRBJ2-1; 11 positions match TRBD2. Unmatched junction bases numbered 4, after V lost 7 bases and J lost 2 bases. CDR1 MDHEN and CDR2 SYDVKM come from the germline V gene. CDR3 length: 15 residues. Written as DNA, the CDR3 is TGTGCCAGCACCTTACTAGCGGGAGCCTACAATGAGCAGTTCTTC. Its protein is CASTLLAGAYNEQFF.

This clonotype was observed at least ten times. This rearrangement joins TRBV13 to TRBJ1-2; no definite D call. The CDR3 has 13 residues. With 5 bases removed from V and 4 bases from J, the gap between germline ends came to 11 bases. Germline V gene lookup returns CDR1 PRHDT and CDR2 FYEKMQ (reference sequence). In DNA form, the CDR3 reads TGTGCCAGCAGCCCCACGGACTCCTATGGCTACACCTTC. Encoded protein: CASSPTDSYGYTF.

This clonotype was seen ten or more times. The chain carries TRBV3-1 and TRBJ1-1; D is unclear. The CDR3 totals 15 residues. V was pared by 1 base and J by 0 bases, with 9 bases between. CDR1 is LGHDT and CDR2 is YNNKEL in the germline V gene (reference sequence). In DNA, the CDR3 is TGTGCCAGCAGCCAAGTGAAGTTCATGAACACTGAAGCTTTCTTT. This gives the protein CASSQVKFMNTEAFF.

This clonotype was observed a few times. The rearrangement links TRBV29-1 to TRBJ1-1; D unresolved. The ends were cut back, 6 bases at V and 1 base at J, with 9 bases in the middle. Germline values: CDR1 SQVTM, CDR2 ANQGSEA. The CDR3 runs to 12 residues. The chain's CDR3 is CSVANQNTEAFF. For the CDR3, the DNA is TGCAGCGTCGCAAACCAGAACACTGAAGCTTTCTTT.

The chain is built from TRBV20-1 and TRBJ2-5, with D tentatively TRBD2 (6 bases). Deletions cut 3 bases from V and 5 bases from J, with 19 bases between. The CDR3 runs 15 residues. Germline CDR1 is DFQATT and CDR2 is SNEGSKA (reference sequence). CDR3 DNA sequence: TGCAGTGCTAGGAGTTGGCCGGGAGTCCGTGAGACCCAGTACTTC. Translation: CSARSWPGVRETQYF.